The T cell receptor beta chain under discussion was sequenced for a study of blood T cell repertoires in COVID-19. The overall study: There were acute and convalescent COVID-19 samples, and they came from the United States, Italy and Spain. PBMCs, B-cell-depleted T cells, or T cells were the source of the cDNA or gDNA that made up the material.

In the source study's methods: Reference gene primer amplification in the assay estimated nucleated cell counts. Assay used: immunoSEQ multiplex PCR; TCRdb lists only in-frame clones, some missing. Clonal size and the V and J genes are those of that table, whereas D and trimming came from the DNA. The table shows a few hundred thousand clones, with around 91% occurring only once. From germline, CDR1 is MNHEY and CDR2 SVGAGI. The CDR3 is 14 amino acids. Unmatched junction bases numbered 13, after V lost 7 bases and J lost 9 bases. V and J are TRBV6-5 and TRBJ1-1; 8 bases agree with TRBD1. The receptor was isolated from an older woman with COVID-19, enrolled during active disease. The specimen sequenced was peripheral blood. CDR3: CASTPTGVGVKAFF. CDR3 DNA: TGTGCCAGCACTCCGACAGGGGTCGGAGTAAAAGCTTTCTTT.